These 8 T cell receptor beta chains came from one sample sequenced in a study of T cells in tumors after PD-1 blockade. Here immunoSEQ multiplex PCR was the method, and the copy in TCRdb shows in-frame clones only, minus some. The repertoire holds around 13,000 clones, about 69% seen once, with approximately 24% in the top ten. The specimen was tumor tissue, collected before anti-PD-1 treatment. The receptors come from a human donor with cutaneous squamous cell carcinoma.

This chain joins TRBV5-8 and TRBJ2-7; D remains ambiguous. This CDR3 is built from 15 residues. Trimming left V 0 bases short and J 2 bases short, with 12 bases between. Germline V CDR1 and CDR2: SGHTS, YDEGEE. CDR3 loop: CASSLGTALAYEQYF. As DNA, the CDR3 is TGTGCCAGCAGCTTGGGGACCGCGCTAGCCTACGAGCAGTACTTC.

This clone was detected a few times. V gene TRBV12-3 or TRBV12-4 combines with J gene TRBJ2-1; D gene ambiguous. Trimming took 6 bases from V and 5 from J, leaving 8 bases between them. CDR3 length equals 12 residues. The CDR3 region is CASRPINNEQFF. The CDR3 nucleotides are TGTGCCAGCAGACCCATCAACAATGAGCAGTTCTTC.

There are a few counts of this clone. This chain joins TRBV10-3 and TRBJ2-1; D possibly corresponds to TRBD2 (7 bases). CDR1 ENHRY and CDR2 SYGVKD come from the germline V gene. CDR3 length: 19 amino acids. The V end lost 2 bases, the J end lost 0 bases, and 20 bases lay between the germline ends. CDR3 protein: CAISETGTGGQSSYNEQFF. For the CDR3, the DNA is TGTGCCATCAGTGAGACGGGGACGGGGGGCCAGAGCTCCTACAATGAGCAGTTCTTC.

The rearrangement links TRBV7-8 to TRBJ2-5; no clear D. Germline CDR1 reads SGHVS; CDR2 reads FQNEAQ. The CDR3 consists of 14 residues. Trimming shortened V by 1 base and J by 2 bases, and 8 bases separated the two germline ends. The chain's CDR3 is CASSLVMEQETQYF. For the CDR3, the DNA is TGTGCCAGCAGCTTAGTCATGGAGCAAGAGACCCAGTACTTC.

The chain links TRBV5-1 to TRBJ2-5; D gene unclear. The CDR3 has 13 residues. Trimming shortened V by 5 bases and J by 4 bases, and 12 bases separated the two germline ends. CDR1 SGHRS and CDR2 YFSETQ come from the germline V gene. The CDR3 protein is CASSRALGETQYF. The CDR3 DNA is TGCGCCAGCAGTCGGGCCCTCGGAGAGACCCAGTACTTC.

This chain joins TRBV19 and TRBJ1-5, with 11 bases matching TRBD1. Trimming removed 9 bases from V and 5 bases from J; junction bases left unmatched: 9. Germline CDR1 is LNHDA and CDR2 is SQIVND (reference sequence). The CDR3 loop spans 15 amino acids. As DNA, the CDR3 is TGTGCCAGCCATGGGACAGGGGGTGGAGATCAGCCCCAGCATTTT. Amino acid sequence: CASHGTGGGDQPQHF.

J is TRBJ1-1 and V is TRBV10-3; D is possibly TRBD1 (5 bases). Germline CDR1 is ENHRY and CDR2 is SYGVKD. The CDR3 covers 13 residues. Trimming removed 6 bases at V and 1 base at J, with 9 bases between. The chain's CDR3 is CAIRVQANTEAFF. CDR3 bases: TGTGCCATCAGGGTACAGGCGAACACTGAAGCTTTCTTT.

The J gene is TRBJ2-1, the V gene TRBV11-3; 11 nucleotides align to TRBD2. The CDR3 spans 16 residues. The trim removed 5 bases at V and 5 bases at J, leaving 8 bases unmatched. Germline loops: CDR1 SGHNT, CDR2 YENEEA. For the CDR3, the DNA is TGTGCCAGCAGCATGTTTAGCGGGAGGGTGAACAATGAGCAGTTCTTC. Translating gives CASSMFSGRVNNEQFF.